This T cell receptor beta chain derives from a study of shared clonotypes between healthy human individuals. Study background: Per donor, CD8 memory used one plate, CD8 naive used two, CD4 memory used three and CD4 naive used three.

Only in-frame clones appear in the TCRdb table, and some are missing; sequencing was by immunoSEQ multiplex PCR. Among a few million clones, more than 90% were seen once, and the ten largest hold roughly 0.13%. The study's findings and limits: Investigators collected only blood, and repertoires in tissues likely differ.

With regard to this clone: Antigen unknown.

This receptor was identified in a man aged 18-30 years in good health. Source material: naive CD4+ T cells sorted from blood. Subset reported: CD45RA+ positively selected.

The CDR3 here is CASSLDGTPNTGELFF. The CDR3, as DNA: TGTGCCAGCAGCTTGGATGGGACGCCGAACACCGGGGAGCTGTTTTTT. The rearrangement joins TRBV5-8 to TRBJ2-2; D is perhaps TRBD1 or TRBD2 (5 bases each). Germline V gene sequence: CDR1 SGHTS, CDR2 YDEGEE. Trimming stripped 0 bases from V and 0 bases from J, with 9 bases between. The CDR3 runs 16 residues.